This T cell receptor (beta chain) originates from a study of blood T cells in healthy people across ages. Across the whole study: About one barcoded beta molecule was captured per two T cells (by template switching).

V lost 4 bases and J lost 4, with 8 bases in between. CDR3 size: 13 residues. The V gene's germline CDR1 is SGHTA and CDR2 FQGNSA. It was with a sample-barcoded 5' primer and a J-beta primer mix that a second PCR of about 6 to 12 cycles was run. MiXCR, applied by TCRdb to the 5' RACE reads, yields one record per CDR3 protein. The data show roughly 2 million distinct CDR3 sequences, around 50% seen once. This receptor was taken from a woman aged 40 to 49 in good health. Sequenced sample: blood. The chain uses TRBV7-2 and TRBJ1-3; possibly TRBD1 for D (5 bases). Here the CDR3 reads CASSSDIGNTIYF. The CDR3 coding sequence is TGTGCCAGCAGCTCGGACATCGGAAACACCATATATTTT.